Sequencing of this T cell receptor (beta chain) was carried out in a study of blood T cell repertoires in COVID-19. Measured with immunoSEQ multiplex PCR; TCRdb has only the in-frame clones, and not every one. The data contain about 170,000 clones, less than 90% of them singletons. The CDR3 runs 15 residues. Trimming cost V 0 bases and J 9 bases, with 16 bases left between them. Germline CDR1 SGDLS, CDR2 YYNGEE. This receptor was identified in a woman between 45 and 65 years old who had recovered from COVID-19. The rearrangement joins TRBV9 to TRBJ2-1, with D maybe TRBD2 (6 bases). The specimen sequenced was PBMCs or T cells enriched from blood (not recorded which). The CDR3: CASSVDSPSVAEQFF. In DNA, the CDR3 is TGTGCCAGCAGCGTAGATTCTCCTAGCGTGGCTGAGCAGTTCTTC.